This T cell receptor beta chain was recovered during a study of CD8+CD57+ T cells in acquired aplastic anemia. Study context: An average of roughly 3 ug of DNA was obtained from sorted CD4+ and CD8+ cells.

A note on this clonotype: The antigen is undetermined.

Genomic DNA constituted the template upon which TCR beta VDJ and CDR3 profiling was performed. TCRdb reprocessed the reads with MiXCR, giving one entry per CDR3 protein. The sample carries 250,000 to 300,000 distinct CDR3 sequences, 56% recorded once. The germline V gene has CDR1 SEHNR and CDR2 FQNEAQ (reference sequence). Trimming stripped 4 bases from V and 7 bases from J, with 16 bases between. The CDR3 is made up of 14 amino acids. Patients chosen for sequencing had shown CD8+CD57+ cell expansion by flow cytometry. Study results and caveats: Simpson's diversity of CD8+ cells was not significantly different in patients compared with controls.

The sample consisted of sorted CD4+, CD8+, or CD8+CD57+ T cells (not recorded which) from PBMCs. The clonotype comes from a human donor with aplastic anemia. The chain has TRBV7-9 and TRBJ2-5; possibly TRBD2 for D (5 bases). The CDR3 sequence is CASSSRVEDSTQYF. CDR3 in DNA: TGTGCCAGCAGCTCGAGGGTCGAAGACTCGACCCAGTACTTC.